This note documents a single TCR beta chain sequence. Between the trimmed V and J ends, which lost 7 bases and 8 bases, there was a span of 5 bases. The CDR3 length is 8 residues. Germline V gene data show CDR1 as DFQATT and CDR2 as SNEGSKA (reference sequence). In the original analysis: It was from reference gene primer amplification that nucleated cell counts were estimated. The data were produced by immunoSEQ multiplex PCR, yet TCRdb's version contains in-frame clones alone and is incomplete. The V and J calls and clone size were taken over from that table, and D and trimming were inferred from the DNA. The sample carries approximately 16,000 clones, around 77% recorded once. The sample is drawn from a study of blood T cell repertoires in COVID-19. On the study more broadly: In each case, the material was cDNA or gDNA derived from T cells, B-cell-depleted T cells, or PBMCs.

The specimen sequenced was peripheral blood. The rearrangement links TRBV20-1 to TRBJ1-2; maybe TRBD1 (5 bases). The TCR comes from a human donor in a cohort sampled during active COVID-19. In DNA, the CDR3 is TGCAGTGGGGGCGGCTACACCTTC. Protein sequence: CSGGGYTF.